What follows are 29 T cell receptor beta chains derived from one specimen sequenced in a study of CD8 T cells in Susac syndrome. Random hexamers primed reverse transcription of about 0.5 to 1 ug RNA. TCRdb reanalysed the immunoSEQ multiplex PCR reads using MiXCR and keeps one entry per CDR3 protein. The sample yields about 150,000 distinct CDR3 sequences, approximately 95% seen once. Source material: CD4+ T cells from PBMCs. These receptors originate from a human donor with Susac syndrome.

The chain joins TRBV5-1 to TRBJ1-6; D is uncertain. V lost 0 bases and J lost 16, with 8 bases in between. This CDR3 contains 11 residues. Germline CDR1 SGHRS, CDR2 YFSETQ. CDR3 loop: CASSLDGRLHF. In DNA form, the CDR3 reads TGCGCCAGCAGCTTGGATGGCCGGCTCCACTTT.

J is TRBJ2-7 and V is TRBV20-1; TRBD1 matches at 10 bases. The CDR3 runs 15 residues. Germline V CDR1 and CDR2: DFQATT, SNEGSKA (reference sequence). Trimming took 3 bases from V and 6 from J; bases not matched to a gene: 11. The chain's CDR3 is CSARGDRGNRGEQYF. CDR3 coding DNA: TGCAGTGCTAGGGGGGACAGGGGAAACAGAGGCGAGCAGTACTTC.

V and J are TRBV12-3 or TRBV12-4 and TRBJ2-1; a weak D match, TRBD1 (6 bases). V was shortened by 0 bases and J by 6 bases, with 12 bases between the two germline ends. The CDR3 contains 15 residues. The CDR3 sequence is CASSLAGAIINEQFF. DNA of the CDR3: TGTGCCAGCAGTTTAGCGGGGGCGATCATCAATGAGCAGTTCTTC.

This clonotype appeared once. The rearrangement joins TRBV5-6 to TRBJ2-4, with a weak D call TRBD2 (5 bases). CDR1 is SGHDT, CDR2 YYEEEE, per germline. Trimming removed 3 bases from V and 2 bases from J, with 12 bases in between. The CDR3 is 15 residues long. CDR3 residues: CASSYTGITKNIQYF. CDR3 sequence (DNA): TGTGCCAGCAGCTACACCGGGATAACCAAAAACATTCAGTACTTC.

The chain has TRBV15 and TRBJ1-6, with 8 bases that match TRBD1. With V trimmed by 0 bases and J by 9 bases, 4 bases remained unmatched. The CDR3 loop spans 15 amino acids. CDR1 LNHNV and CDR2 YYDKDF come from the germline V gene (reference sequence). DNA for the CDR3: TGTGCCACCAGCAGAGACGGCAGGGGGCCTTCACCCCTCCACTTT. This encodes CATSRDGRGPSPLHF.

DNA for the CDR3: TGTGCCAGCAGCTTGGAGAGTTTACCCTACGAGCAGTACTTC. Its protein is CASSLESLPYEQYF. The chain employs TRBV11-1 and TRBJ2-7; D is uncertain. Germline V gene lookup returns CDR1 SGHAT and CDR2 FQDESV (reference sequence). The CDR3 is made up of 14 amino acids. V lost 3 bases and J 2 bases, leaving 11 bases between the germline ends.

The chain uses TRBV27 and TRBJ2-5, with D perhaps matching TRBD1 (6 bases). Germline values: CDR1 MNHEY, CDR2 SMNVEV (reference sequence). The CDR3 runs 13 residues. The V end was cut by 6 bases, the J end by 5 bases, with 13 bases between. The CDR3 coding sequence is TGTGCCAGCAGGAAACAGGGCATTGAGACCCAGTACTTC. Its protein is CASRKQGIETQYF.

The V call is TRBV2, the J call TRBJ1-2; no definite D call. Trimming stripped 3 bases from V and 8 bases from J, with 10 bases between. This CDR3 spans 12 amino acids. CDR1 and CDR2 from the germline V gene are SNHLY and FYNNEI. CDR3 residues: CASSDPWRGYTF. The DNA of the CDR3 is TGTGCCAGCAGTGACCCCTGGAGAGGCTACACCTTC.

The J gene is TRBJ1-1, the V gene TRBV10-3; possible D gene TRBD1, 6 bases. In germline, CDR1 is ENHRY, CDR2 SYGVKD. The CDR3 has 16 amino acids. V lost 6 bases, J lost 2 bases, and 19 bases lay in between. The CDR3 loop reads CAIRTGGQGINTEAFF. The CDR3, as DNA: TGTGCCATCAGGACGGGAGGGCAGGGGATTAACACTGAAGCTTTCTTT.

The chain couples TRBV20-1 to TRBJ2-2; 12 bases line up with TRBD2. Germline V gene data show CDR1 as DFQATT and CDR2 as SNEGSKA (reference sequence). The trim removed 1 base at V and 7 bases at J, leaving 10 bases unmatched. CDR3 length: 17 residues. CDR3 coding DNA: TGCAGTGCTAGAGTGATCTCTAGCGGGGGGGCGAGCGGGGAGCTGTTTTTT. Protein product: CSARVISSGGASGELFF.

V gene TRBV20-1 combines with J gene TRBJ2-1; D possibly uses TRBD1 or TRBD2 (7 bases each). CDR1 and CDR2 from the germline V gene are DFQATT and SNEGSKA (reference sequence). The CDR3 has 15 residues. The V gene lost 4 bases and the J gene lost 3 bases, with 16 bases spanning the gap. CDR3 nucleotide sequence: TGCAGTGCTACCCAGGGAGGGGGCGGCTACAATGAGCAGTTCTTC. The encoded protein is CSATQGGGGYNEQFF.

CDR3 in amino acids: CASSQLRGGIHEQFF. The CDR3 DNA reads TGTGCCAGCAGCCAACTTCGGGGGGGCATTCATGAGCAGTTCTTC. The rearrangement links TRBV3-1 to TRBJ2-1; TRBD2 matches 8 bases. The CDR3 extends over 15 amino acids. Trimming removed 2 bases from V and 8 bases from J; junction bases left unmatched: 8. From germline, CDR1 is LGHDT and CDR2 YNNKEL (reference sequence).

The chain joins TRBV9 to TRBJ1-1, with 8 bases identical to TRBD1. The CDR3 runs 13 residues. The V gene end was trimmed by 3 bases and the J gene end by 5 bases; junction bases not matched to a gene: 3. Germline values: CDR1 SGDLS, CDR2 YYNGEE. Here the CDR3 reads CASSGTGRTEAFF. CDR3 sequence (DNA): TGTGCCAGCAGCGGGACAGGGAGGACTGAAGCTTTCTTT.

The chain has TRBV12-3 or TRBV12-4 and TRBJ1-5; D call uncertain. Trimming stripped 5 bases from V and 3 bases from J, with 14 bases between. The CDR3 is 15 amino acids. CDR3 in DNA: TGTGCCAGCAGTATGCCGGGGAGGCTCAATCAGCCCCAGCATTTT. Translation gives CASSMPGRLNQPQHF.

This chain uses TRBV9 with TRBJ2-1; no clear D. Trimming shortened V by 0 bases and J by 4 bases, and 8 bases separated the two germline ends. CDR3 length equals 14 residues. From germline, CDR1 is SGDLS and CDR2 YYNGEE. CDR3 nucleotides: TGTGCCAGCAGCGTAGGAAGGAGTTACAATGAGCAGTTCTTC. Residues: CASSVGRSYNEQFF.

The chain employs TRBV29-1 and TRBJ2-1; D is unclear. CDR1 and CDR2 from the germline V gene are SQVTM and ANQGSEA. CDR3 length: 15 residues. V was shortened by 7 bases and J by 4 bases, with 20 bases between the two germline ends. CDR3 region: CSGHRDSTPYNEQFF. CDR3 DNA sequence: TGCAGCGGTCACAGAGACTCCACGCCTTACAATGAGCAGTTCTTC.

This clonotype was seen just once. The J gene is TRBJ2-3, the V gene TRBV24-1, with unresolved D. The CDR3 is 12 residues long. Per germline, CDR1 KGHDR and CDR2 SFDVKD. V dropped 7 bases and J dropped 3 bases, with 7 bases sitting between them. The DNA of the CDR3 is TGTGCCACCAGCTCCGGGACAGATACGCAGTATTTT. Protein product: CATSSGTDTQYF.

The chain combines TRBV12-3 or TRBV12-4 with TRBJ2-5; TRBD2 agrees at 12 bases. Losses at the gene ends were 3 bases for V and 4 bases for J; bases not matched to a gene: 12. This CDR3 is built from 18 residues. The CDR3 is CASSLIPTSGGRRETQYF. CDR3 nucleotide sequence: TGTGCCAGCAGTTTGATTCCGACTAGCGGGGGACGGCGAGAGACCCAGTACTTC.

The chain joins TRBV20-1 to TRBJ2-1; maybe TRBD2 (5 bases). The CDR3 is 12 residues long. V was clipped by 3 bases and J by 9 bases, with 12 bases between them. Germline-derived CDR1 and CDR2 are DFQATT and SNEGSKA (reference sequence). The CDR3 sequence is CSASLLDGEQFF. CDR3 bases: TGCAGTGCTAGTCTACTAGATGGTGAGCAGTTCTTC.

The chain is built from TRBV6-5 and TRBJ2-1, with D possibly matching TRBD2 (6 bases). The germline V and J ends were trimmed by 7 bases and 3 bases, with 16 bases remaining between them. CDR3 length equals 15 residues. The germline V gene has CDR1 MNHEY and CDR2 SVGAGI. The CDR3 DNA follows: TGTGCCAGCACCTCAACCGGGGGTGGCTACAATGAGCAGTTCTTC. This sequence encodes CASTSTGGGYNEQFF.

The rearrangement joins TRBV18 to TRBJ2-7, with D possibly being TRBD1 (5 bases). CDR1 KGHSH and CDR2 LQKENI come from the germline V gene. V was clipped by 3 bases and J by 2 bases, with 11 bases between them. The CDR3 consists of 14 residues. Here the CDR3 reads CASSPVQETYEQYF. The CDR3 region has the DNA TGTGCCAGCTCACCGGTACAGGAGACCTACGAGCAGTACTTC. The entire variable domain, with the rest obtained from reference TRBV18 and TRBJ2-7, is as follows: NAGVMQNPRHLVRRRGQEARLRCSPMKGHSHVYWYRQLPEEGLKFMVYLQKENIIDESGMPKERFSAEFPKEGPSILRIQQVVRGDSAAYFCASSPVQETYEQYFGPGTRLTVT.

CDR3 region: CAIRGTANNANVLTF. The CDR3 DNA sequence: TGTGCCATCAGAGGGACTGCAAATAACGCCAACGTCCTGACTTTC. This chain joins TRBV10-3 and TRBJ2-6; maybe TRBD2 (6 bases). V was cut by 6 bases and J by 7 bases, with 16 bases left in between. Germline V gene data show CDR1 as ENHRY and CDR2 as SYGVKD. The CDR3 sequence is 15 residues long.

This clonotype was detected once. The chain joins TRBV5-1 to TRBJ2-1, with D uncertain. Germline V gives CDR1 SGHRS, CDR2 YFSETQ. V was pared by 2 bases and J by 4 bases, with 7 bases between. The CDR3 has 13 residues. CDR3 in amino acids: CASSFESYNEQFF. In nucleotides, the CDR3 is TGCGCCAGCAGCTTTGAGAGTTACAATGAGCAGTTCTTC.

V gene TRBV5-1 combines with J gene TRBJ1-1; D is uncertain. CDR3 size: 14 residues. V gave up 4 bases and J gave up 5 bases, with 15 bases separating them. Germline V lookup: CDR1 SGHRS, CDR2 YFSETQ. The CDR3 bases are TGCGCCAGCAGCCTAAGTGGGAGGCAGACTGAAGCTTTCTTT. Protein: CASSLSGRQTEAFF.

The genes are TRBV23-1 and TRBJ1-4; D unclear. TRBV23-1 is labeled an ORF, and its function is uncertain. V shed 0 bases and J shed 3 bases, with 5 bases lying between them. The CDR3 has 14 amino acids. Written as DNA, the CDR3 is TGCGCCAGCAGTCAATCGGTCCCTAATGAAAAACTGTTTTTT. As protein: CASSQSVPNEKLFF.

This clonotype was observed a single time. The chain links TRBV7-9 to TRBJ1-1; possible D gene TRBD1, 6 bases. The V and J ends lost 10 bases and 5 bases respectively, with 17 bases between them. This CDR3 is 13 amino acids long. Germline assignment: CDR1 SEHNR and CDR2 FQNEAQ (reference sequence). CDR3: CATADRLGTEAFF. In DNA form, the CDR3 reads TGTGCCACCGCTGACAGGCTGGGAACTGAAGCTTTCTTT.

This clonotype appeared a single time. This sequence joins TRBV9 and TRBJ2-2, with 12 bases fitting TRBD2. The CDR3 contains 19 residues. V gave up 4 bases and J gave up 0 bases; unmatched junction bases: 10. Germline loops: CDR1 SGDLS, CDR2 YYNGEE. Here the CDR3 reads CASSYRLAGVFANTGELFF. The DNA for the CDR3 is TGTGCCAGCAGCTACCGACTAGCGGGGGTCTTCGCGAACACCGGGGAGCTGTTTTTT.

This clonotype occurred a few times. This rearrangement joins TRBV3-1 to TRBJ2-5; no firm D call. V was shortened by 5 bases and J by 5 bases, with 9 bases between the two germline ends. This CDR3 is built from 12 residues. The germline CDR1 and CDR2 sequences are LGHDT and YNNKEL (reference sequence). CDR3 protein: CASSSIRETQYF. As DNA, the CDR3 is TGTGCCAGCAGCTCGATACGGGAGACCCAGTACTTC.

This clonotype was picked up one time. The rearrangement uses TRBV5-1 and TRBJ2-1; D is unclear. This CDR3 is 11 amino acids long. Looked up from germline, CDR1 is SGHRS and CDR2 is YFSETQ. V lost 3 bases to trimming and J lost 7 bases, with 5 bases between them. The CDR3 here is CASSYLNEQFF. As DNA, the CDR3 is TGCGCCAGCAGCTACCTAAATGAGCAGTTCTTC.